The clone carrying this T cell receptor (beta chain) was observed once. The sample is drawn from a study of shared clonotypes between healthy human individuals. Germline V gene lookup returns CDR1 MGHDK and CDR2 SYGVNS. V was clipped by 3 bases and J by 0 bases, with 11 bases between them. CDR3 size: 15 residues. Profiled with immunoSEQ multiplex PCR; TCRdb holds only in-frame clones, not every one. The repertoire consists of millions of clones, with about 95% occurring once and the leading ten covering 0.13%. Sequencing input: naive CD4+ T cells sorted from blood. The subset is: CD45RA+ positively selected. The chain is built from TRBV25-1 and TRBJ1-1; D gene unclear. This receptor was identified in a man aged 18 to 30 in good health. The CDR3 nucleotides read TGTGCCAGCAGTGACGGGCAGGTTTTGAACACTGAAGCTTTCTTT. This translates into CASSDGQVLNTEAFF.